This passage covers 13 T cell receptor beta chains from one sample sequenced in a study of shared clonotypes between healthy human individuals. Sequencing was performed with immunoSEQ multiplex PCR; in TCRdb, only in-frame clones are kept and a portion is missing. The repertoire includes around 2.1 million clones, 90% to 97% of them detected once, and roughly 0.13% sits in the top ten. Sequenced sample: naive CD4+ T cells sorted from blood. Sample subset: CD45RA+ positively selected. The receptor source for this set is a man between 18 and 29 years old in good health.

As for this clone: Other DNA sequences in the sample encode the same CDR3. The rearrangement links TRBV11-2 to TRBJ2-7; D uncertain. In germline, CDR1 is SGHAT, CDR2 FQNNGV. V was clipped by 6 bases and J by 1 base, with 7 bases between them. This CDR3 has 12 amino acids. The CDR3 protein is CASSSLSYEQYF. The CDR3 nucleotides are TGTGCCAGCAGTTCGTTATCCTACGAGCAGTACTTC. Using reference TRBV11-2 and TRBJ2-7 for the parts outside the CDR3, the full variable domain is EAGVAQSPRYKIIEKRQSVAFWCNPISGHATLYWYQQILGQGPKLLIQFQNNGVVDDSQLPKDRFSAERLKGVDSTLKIQPAKLEDSAVYLCASSSLSYEQYFGPGTRLTVT.

The sample holds one count of this clone. This chain uses TRBV6-6 with TRBJ1-3; D gene unclear. This CDR3 region has 15 residues. V was shortened by 2 bases and J by 0 bases, with 8 bases between the two germline ends. Germline values: CDR1 MNHNY, CDR2 SVGAGI (reference sequence). The CDR3 nucleotides are TGTGCCAGCAGTTACGGCTCCCCCTCTGGAAACACCATATATTTT. It specifies CASSYGSPSGNTIYF.

This clone was recorded only once. Other nucleotide sequences from this sample produce the same CDR3. V is TRBV10-3 and J is TRBJ2-7; tentative D call: TRBD2 (5 bases). V lost 5 bases and J 2 bases, leaving 10 bases between the germline ends. This CDR3 is 13 amino acids long. Germline values: CDR1 ENHRY, CDR2 SYGVKD. The DNA of the CDR3 is TGTGCCATCAGTAGCGGACCCACCTACGAGCAGTACTTC. The encoded protein is CAISSGPTYEQYF.

This chain joins TRBV6-5 and TRBJ2-2; 9 bases are shared with TRBD1. Germline lookup yields CDR1 MNHEY and CDR2 SVGAGI. CDR3 size: 15 residues. With V trimmed by 6 bases and J by 4 bases, 6 bases remained unmatched. Here the CDR3 DNA reads TGTGCCAGCAGCTACCGGGACAGGGCCACCGGGGAGCTGTTTTTT. Protein product: CASSYRDRATGELFF.

This rearrangement joins TRBV6-5 to TRBJ2-7, with D unresolved. The CDR3 covers 14 residues. Per the germline V gene, CDR1 is MNHEY and CDR2 is SVGAGI. The V and J ends lost 0 bases and 6 bases respectively, with 12 bases between them. CDR3 coding DNA: TGTGCCAGCAGTTACTCGAAGCCTCCCCTCGAGCAGTACTTC. This translates into CASSYSKPPLEQYF.

The V gene is TRBV7-9, the J gene TRBJ2-7; TRBD1 agrees at 9 bases. Germline V gene lookup returns CDR1 SEHNR and CDR2 FQNEAQ (reference sequence). V lost 7 bases and J lost 3; bases outside the gene matches: 10. This CDR3 comprises 15 residues. The CDR3 spells CASTRAGTGIYEQYF. The CDR3 DNA sequence: TGTGCCAGCACCCGAGCCGGGACAGGGATCTACGAGCAGTACTTC.

The J gene is TRBJ1-6, the V gene TRBV19, with D possibly matching TRBD1 (5 bases). Germline assignment: CDR1 LNHDA and CDR2 SQIVND (reference sequence). V dropped 5 bases and J dropped 8 bases, with 7 bases sitting between them. This CDR3 has 12 amino acids. Here the CDR3 DNA reads TGTGCCAGTAGTTTGGGGGATTCACCCCTCCACTTT. Amino acid sequence: CASSLGDSPLHF.

This chain uses TRBV5-1 with TRBJ1-3; 9 nucleotides match TRBD1. The junction had 9 bases not matched to a gene; V was cut back by 3 bases and J by 5 bases. The CDR3 totals 16 residues. Per germline, CDR1 SGHRS and CDR2 YFSETQ. DNA of the CDR3: TGCGCCAGCAGCTCGACCACAGGGGGCAATCGAAACACCATATATTTT. Translation gives CASSSTTGGNRNTIYF.

Worth noting for this clone: Additional DNA sequences in this sample encode the identical CDR3. V and J are TRBV2 and TRBJ2-7, with a weak D call TRBD1 (6 bases). The V gene lost 5 bases and the J gene lost 0 bases, with 11 bases spanning the gap. The CDR3 contains 14 residues. Germline V lookup: CDR1 SNHLY, CDR2 FYNNEI. CDR3 bases: TGTGCCAGCAGTACCCAGGGGAGCTCCTACGAGCAGTACTTC. Translation gives CASSTQGSSYEQYF.

The CDR3, as DNA: TGTGCCAGCAGTTTGGTCGTCGGGGGCTTACGCCCCACAGATACGCAGTATTTT. It specifies CASSLVVGGLRPTDTQYF. The rearrangement joins TRBV28 to TRBJ2-3, with D perhaps being TRBD1 or TRBD2 (6 bases each). Germline V CDR1 and CDR2: MDHEN, SYDVKM. This CDR3 is 18 amino acids long. V was shortened by 3 bases and J by 2 bases, with 21 bases between the two germline ends.

The CDR3 DNA reads TGTGCCTCGCAAACAGGGGGCGCAAATCAGCCCCAGCATTTT. This translates into CASQTGGANQPQHF. This sequence joins TRBV28 and TRBJ1-5; 9 nucleotides align to TRBD1. The CDR3 is 14 amino acids. Germline values: CDR1 MDHEN, CDR2 SYDVKM. Germline trimming cut 11 bases from V and 4 bases from J; bases unmatched to any gene: 9. Based on the CDR3 plus reference TRBV28 and TRBJ1-5, the full variable domain is DVKVTQSSRYLVKRTGEKVFLECVQDMDHENMFWYRQDPGLGLRLIYFSYDVKMKEKGDIPEGYSVSREKKERFSLILESASTNQTSMYLCASQTGGANQPQHFGDGTRLSIL.

This clone was seen just once. The chain combines TRBV30 with TRBJ2-7; TRBD2 is a possible D gene (5 bases). The germline V gene encodes CDR1 GTSNPN and CDR2 SVGIG (reference sequence). CDR3 length: 14 amino acids. Trimming shortened V by 0 bases and J by 0 bases, and 9 bases separated the two germline ends. CDR3 loop: CAWSVMDSSYEQYF. The CDR3 nucleotides read TGTGCCTGGAGTGTGATGGACTCCTCCTACGAGCAGTACTTC.

This clone was recorded a few times. The chain links TRBV19 to TRBJ1-5; D is unclear. The CDR3 runs 13 residues. V gave up 3 bases and J gave up 2 bases, with 5 bases separating them. The germline CDR1 and CDR2 sequences are LNHDA and SQIVND (reference sequence). The CDR3 loop reads CASSIQRNQPQHF. The CDR3 nucleotides read TGTGCCAGTAGTATCCAGCGCAATCAGCCCCAGCATTTT.